This note documents a single T cell receptor (beta chain) sequence. The antigen is not known. TCRdb's copy holds only in-frame clones and misses some; the assay was immunoSEQ multiplex PCR. The sample includes roughly 34,000 clones, approximately 94% of them seen just once. This specimen belongs to a study of graft-versus-host responses after intestinal transplantation. Looking at the study overall: All of the recipients had induction that used anti-thymocyte globulin, then tacrolimus and steroids for approximately 3 years. The study, taken as a whole, reports: GvH clones surfaced in recipient marrow, some emerging earlier in ileum or blood. High graft-versus-host to host-versus-graft clonal ratios were seen in allografts of patients with graft-donor T cell macrochimerism.

This CDR3 has 15 amino acids. Germline V gene sequence: CDR1 SGHDT, CDR2 YYEEEE. Trimming cost V 4 bases and J 4 bases; bases outside gene matches: 10. Source: unstimulated CD4+ T cells sorted from spleen or lymph node cells, taken before transplant. This receptor was identified in a human donor who was the organ donor for an intestinal transplant. V and J are TRBV5-6 and TRBJ1-2, with TRBD1 matching over 7 bases. The CDR3 DNA sequence: TGTGCCAGCAGCCCCGACAGGGAAGAACCCTATGGCTACACCTTC. Translated, it gives CASSPDREEPYGYTF. The full variable domain, with the rest looked up from reference TRBV5-6 and TRBJ1-2, is DAGVTQSPTHLIKTRGQQVTLRCSPKSGHDTVSWYQQALGQGPQFIFQYYEEEERQRGNFPDRFSGHQFPNYSSELNVNALLLGDSALYLCASSPDREEPYGYTFGSGTRLTVV.